This entry is about one T cell receptor beta chain. As yet, its antigen is unknown. CDR3 length: 13 residues. The V and J ends lost 10 bases and 2 bases respectively, with 13 bases between them. Germline CDR1 reads MNHEY; CDR2 reads SVGAGI. This sample is part of a study of cytomegalovirus exposure and HLA in healthy donors. General observations from the study: Cytomegalovirus-associated TCR beta chains were listed, numbering some 150. Exclusion as indistinguishable affected some V segments, including TRBV6-2 and TRBV6-3.

Both 60 Vbeta primers and 13 Jbeta primers went into the PCR. TCRdb's table, derived via immunoSEQ multiplex PCR, lists solely in-frame clones and lacks some. The sample records hundreds of thousands of clones, roughly 79% being singletons. Material: PBMCs. This clonotype was sampled from a man aged 18 to 35 in good health and CMV-seronegative. V usage is TRBV6-5 and J usage is TRBJ2-3, with D possibly being TRBD2 (5 bases). The DNA for the CDR3 is TGTGCCATCTCTCCGGGGTTCACAGATACGCAGTATTTT. Its translation: CAISPGFTDTQYF.